This T cell receptor (beta chain) is drawn from a study of cytomegalovirus exposure and HLA in healthy donors. V lost 3 bases, J lost 4 bases, and 7 bases stayed unmatched. Germline V gene data show CDR1 as MNHEY and CDR2 as SVGAGI. CDR3 length equals 15 residues. As for the donors, each was a healthy bone marrow donor. The primer mix had 60 Vbeta and 13 Jbeta primers. Generated by immunoSEQ multiplex PCR, the TCRdb table keeps only in-frame clones and is missing some. The data show some 140,000 clones, 76% seen once. Study-wide findings and caveats: Presence/absence analyses assumed roughly uniform sequencing depth across donors, which may not hold. Despite most TCR sequences being rare, some public TCRs occurred in many donors. Researchers reported in a later analysis that a missense DCLRE1C variant was tied to TCR beta V- and J-gene trimming.

This clone appeared once. Its specificity is unknown. This sequence was found in a man aged 35-49 years in good health and CMV-seronegative. The chain is built from TRBV6-5 and TRBJ1-2, with 8 bases lining up with TRBD1. The sequenced material came from PBMCs. The CDR3 protein is CASSYPGQGPYGYTF. CDR3 in DNA: TGTGCCAGCAGTTATCCAGGACAGGGACCCTATGGCTACACCTTC.